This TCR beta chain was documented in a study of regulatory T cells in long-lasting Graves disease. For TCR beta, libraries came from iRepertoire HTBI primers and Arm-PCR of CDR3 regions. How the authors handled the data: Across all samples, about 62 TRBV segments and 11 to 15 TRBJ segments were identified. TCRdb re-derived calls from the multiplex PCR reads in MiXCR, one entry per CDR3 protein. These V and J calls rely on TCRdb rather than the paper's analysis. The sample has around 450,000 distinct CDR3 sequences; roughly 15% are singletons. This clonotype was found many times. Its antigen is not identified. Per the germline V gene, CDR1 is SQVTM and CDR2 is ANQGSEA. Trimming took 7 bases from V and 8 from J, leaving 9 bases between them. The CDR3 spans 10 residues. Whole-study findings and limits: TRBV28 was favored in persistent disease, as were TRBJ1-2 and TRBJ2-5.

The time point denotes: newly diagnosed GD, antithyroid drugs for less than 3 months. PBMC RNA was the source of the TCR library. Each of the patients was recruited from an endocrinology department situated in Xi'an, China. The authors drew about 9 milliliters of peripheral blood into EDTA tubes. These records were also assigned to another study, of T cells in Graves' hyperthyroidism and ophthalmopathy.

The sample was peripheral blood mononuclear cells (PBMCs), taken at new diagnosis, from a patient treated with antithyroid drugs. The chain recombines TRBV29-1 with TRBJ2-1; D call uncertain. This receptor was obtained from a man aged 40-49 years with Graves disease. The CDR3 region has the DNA TGCAGCGGTAGTAACGATGAGCAGTTCTTC. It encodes CSGSNDEQFF.